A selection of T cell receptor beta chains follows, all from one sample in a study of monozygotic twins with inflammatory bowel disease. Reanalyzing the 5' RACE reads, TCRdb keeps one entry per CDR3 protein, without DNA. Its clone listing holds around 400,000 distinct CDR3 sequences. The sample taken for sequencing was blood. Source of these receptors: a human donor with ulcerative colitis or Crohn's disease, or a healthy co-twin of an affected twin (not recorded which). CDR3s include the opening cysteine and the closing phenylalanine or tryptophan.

CDR3: CSVRVGLASNEQFF; J: TRBJ2-1; V: TRBV29-1
CDR3: CASSPPQGANTGELFF; J: TRBJ2-2; V: TRBV4-1
CDR3: CASSFLANEQFF; J: TRBJ2-1; V: TRBV5-4
CDR3: CASSLGPSGGPQETQYF; J: TRBJ2-5; V: TRBV7-9
CDR3: CAWKTWDRGNTEAFF; J: TRBJ1-1; V: TRBV30
CDR3: CASTRTAIGTEAFF; J: TRBJ1-1; V: TRBV6-6
CDR3: CASSRFETQYF; J: TRBJ2-5; V: TRBV28
CDR3: CSEGSGTSLVQFF; J: TRBJ2-1; V: TRBV20-1
CDR3: CATSRDEGYEQYF; J: TRBJ2-7; V: TRBV15
CDR3: CASSTGVLNTEAFF; J: TRBJ1-1; V: TRBV9
CDR3: CASSPTSGSNNEQFF; J: TRBJ2-1; V: TRBV7-9
CDR3: CASSQTGLNEKLFF; J: TRBJ1-4; V: TRBV5-1
CDR3: CASSQGTVNYGYTF; J: TRBJ1-2; V: TRBV13
CDR3: CAWRRDSVGSPLHF; J: TRBJ1-6; V: TRBV30
CDR3: CASSITGGVAAEAFF; J: TRBJ1-1; V: TRBV19
CDR3: CASSLRAGANADTQYF; J: TRBJ2-3; V: TRBV7-3
CDR3: CASSLDSGGPTSTDTQYF; J: TRBJ2-3; V: TRBV5-6
CDR3: CAISPRLAGGGPGNEQFF; J: TRBJ2-1; V: TRBV10-3
CDR3: CATSRDLMETQYF; J: TRBJ2-5; V: TRBV15
CDR3: CASSLAHRGEETQYF; J: TRBJ2-5; V: TRBV7-8
CDR3: CAIRRTSGGYSYNEQFF; J: TRBJ2-1; V: TRBV10-3
CDR3: CASSLGRELTQRF; J: TRBJ1-5; V: TRBV7-2
CDR3: CAWSAGTGDNEQFF; J: TRBJ2-1; V: TRBV30
CDR3: CASTRSGRAPETQYF; J: TRBJ2-5; V: TRBV3-1
CDR3: CASSVASGSYEQYF; J: TRBJ2-7; V: TRBV9
CDR3: CASSKAGTSGSGANVLTF; J: TRBJ2-6; V: TRBV21-1
CDR3: CAWRGTRFAVNTGELFF; J: TRBJ2-2; V: TRBV30
CDR3: CASSPGQLNQPQHF; J: TRBJ1-5; V: TRBV5-5
CDR3: CASSPEAGLGTEAFF; J: TRBJ1-1; V: TRBV7-3
CDR3: CASSLPAREAEQFF; J: TRBJ2-1; V: TRBV5-1
CDR3: CATSDGGTNTGELFF; J: TRBJ2-2; V: TRBV24-1
CDR3: CAISESQGQGLETQYF; J: TRBJ2-5; V: TRBV10-3
CDR3: CASSSDGLYGYTF; J: TRBJ1-2; V: TRBV7-2
CDR3: CSGSDSSYEQYF; J: TRBJ2-7; V: TRBV20-1
CDR3: CASSPPGGGRVHEQYF; J: TRBJ2-7; V: TRBV7-9
CDR3: CASSKLRGTENIQYF; J: TRBJ2-4; V: TRBV21-1
CDR3: CANHRARGQETQYF; J: TRBJ2-5; V: TRBV5-1
CDR3: CASSMTEHYNEQFF; J: TRBJ2-1; V: TRBV11-3
CDR3: CAISGILGGDKQYF; J: TRBJ2-3; V: TRBV10-3
CDR3: CASSGHRGAEAFF; J: TRBJ1-1; V: TRBV6-1
CDR3: CSARLPAGAYEQYF; J: TRBJ2-7; V: TRBV20-1
CDR3: CSATPGLGYTGELFF; J: TRBJ2-2; V: TRBV20-1
CDR3: CSVDGGTSHEQFF; J: TRBJ2-1; V: TRBV29-1